The rows below give T cell receptor beta chains drawn from one sample of a study of low-dose radiotherapy and immunotherapy resistance in tumors. In TCRdb, the reads were re-called with MiXCR into one record per CDR3 protein. The sample contains 95,000 to 100,000 distinct CDR3 sequences, under 25% of which appear only once. The sequences come from PBMCs, collected after low-dose radiotherapy plus immunotherapy. Receptors originate from a male donor with prostate cancer. CDR3s include the opening cysteine and the closing phenylalanine or tryptophan. The D gene is left open where the match is weak.

CDR3aa,j_gene,v_gene,d_gene
CSAAGTGVTEQFF,TRBJ2-1,TRBV29-1,TRBD1
CASNGTARAGYTF,TRBJ1-2,TRBV10-1,TRBD1
CASSQDRDGHQPQHF,TRBJ1-5,TRBV4-2,NA
CASSQAGTAAYEQYF,TRBJ2-7,TRBV4-1,NA
CASSVFGGGTDTQYF,TRBJ2-3,TRBV9,TRBD2
CASSLAGGFDNEQFF,TRBJ2-1,TRBV7-9,TRBD1
CASSSRTEYNEQFF,TRBJ2-1,TRBV11-2,NA
CASSFTTNEQFF,TRBJ2-1,TRBV12-3/TRBV12-4,NA
CASSLRASGGHPGLGNEQFF,TRBJ2-1,TRBV5-1,TRBD2
CASSPGTGGTEQFF,TRBJ2-1,TRBV18,TRBD1
CASTLGLEQETQYF,TRBJ2-5,TRBV3-1,TRBD2
CSARGGAATGELFF,TRBJ2-2,TRBV20-1,NA
CSASLRASYNEQFF,TRBJ2-1,TRBV20-1,NA
CASRRDSTYEQYF,TRBJ2-7,TRBV2,TRBD1
CASSRASGGATDTQYF,TRBJ2-3,TRBV6-5,TRBD2
CASRTGLLAGDYNEQFF,TRBJ2-1,TRBV6-5,TRBD2
CASRPQGSTDTQYF,TRBJ2-3,TRBV14,NA
CSVDHVVTQGDGYTF,TRBJ1-2,TRBV29-1,TRBD1
CASSLAGSGFQETQYF,TRBJ2-5,TRBV5-1,NA
CASSLLLAVGSQREQYF,TRBJ2-7,TRBV6-8,TRBD2
CASSPPEKRDEQYF,TRBJ2-7,TRBV18,NA
CASSHSGVFGSNEQFF,TRBJ2-1,TRBV19,NA
CASSLGNNYEQYF,TRBJ2-7,TRBV13,NA
CASSPFTYEQYF,TRBJ2-7,TRBV12-3/TRBV12-4,NA
CASSSGQWDDTQYF,TRBJ2-3,TRBV12-3/TRBV12-4,TRBD1
CASQGYRGQETQYF,TRBJ2-5,TRBV10-3,TRBD1
CASSQDRSGGTDTQYF,TRBJ2-3,TRBV4-1,NA
CASKRAALTDTQYF,TRBJ2-3,TRBV6-2/TRBV6-3,NA